This TCR beta chain stems from a study of T cells expressing NK-cell markers. Study overall: In sorted CD3+CD56+NKG2C+, CD3+CD56+NKG2C- and CD3+CD56-NKG2C+ T cells, TCR beta repertoires were obtained. Of eight sequenced donors, seven were HCMV-seropositive and one HCMV-seronegative. Study observations and caveats: Top CD8+ clonotypes included the dominant CD3+CD56+NKG2C+ clonotypes in several donors. Leadership of the CD3+CD56-NKG2C+ fraction also belonged to these clonotypes in several donors.

From germline, CDR1 is SGHVS and CDR2 FQNEAQ. The CDR3 is made up of 14 amino acids. About this clonotype itself: Its antigen is not identified.

TCRdb re-analyzed the 5' RACE reads; it lists each CDR3 protein once, without DNA. Here the sample table reports 550,000 to 600,000 distinct CDR3 sequences. The TCR was taken from a man aged 18 to 35 in good health. Specimen: blood T cells: a sorted CD56 or NKG2C T cell subset, CD4+ or CD8+ T cells, or bulk PBMC T cells (not recorded which). The rearrangement uses TRBV7-8 and TRBJ1-2. The chain's CDR3 is CASSFPGRADGYTF.